One and the same sample provided the 5 T cell receptor beta chains below, sequenced in a study of blood T cells in healthy people across ages. Next came a second PCR, run for 7 to 11 cycles, which used a sample-barcoded 5' primer along with a J-beta primer mix. A single record per CDR3 protein comes from TCRdb applying MiXCR to the 5' RACE reads. Of 600,000 or so distinct CDR3 sequences in the sample, around 20% are singletons; the top ten hold more than 3%. The material sequenced was blood. The receptors come from a man between 65 and 79 years old in good health.

This chain uses TRBV6-2 or TRBV6-3 with TRBJ2-6, with no clear D. Deletions cut 1 base from V and 6 bases from J, with 10 bases between. The CDR3 extends over 15 amino acids. In germline, CDR1 is MNHEY, CDR2 SVGEGT. The CDR3 DNA reads as TGTGCCAGCAGTTACTATGCGGTATTGGCCAACGTCCTGACTTTC. Translated, it gives CASSYYAVLANVLTF.

CDR3 residues: CASSRGLVQDYEQYF. The CDR3 coding sequence is TGCGCCAGCAGCCGGGGACTAGTCCAGGACTACGAGCAGTACTTC. V usage is TRBV5-1 and J usage is TRBJ2-5, with TRBD2 matching over 8 bases. TRBJ2-7 matches the DNA end more closely, so the J call is doubtful. From germline, CDR1 is SGHRS and CDR2 YFSETQ. The CDR3 is 15 residues long.

This clonotype has only a few counts. The J gene is TRBJ2-3, the V gene TRBV11-2, with TRBD1 identical over 7 bases. Germline trimming cut 0 bases from V and 0 bases from J; bases unmatched to any gene: 6. The CDR3 totals 17 residues. The germline V gene has CDR1 SGHAT and CDR2 FQNNGV. This CDR3 is CASSLEGTGASTDTQYF. In nucleotides, the CDR3 is TGTGCCAGCAGCTTAGAGGGAACAGGGGCGAGCACAGATACGCAGTATTTT. Drawing the rest from reference TRBV11-2 and TRBJ2-3, the complete variable domain is EAGVAQSPRYKIIEKRQSVAFWCNPISGHATLYWYQQILGQGPKLLIQFQNNGVVDDSQLPKDRFSAERLKGVDSTLKIQPAKLEDSAVYLCASSLEGTGASTDTQYFGPGTRLTVL.

The chain joins TRBV6-5 to TRBJ2-3, with D perhaps matching TRBD1 or TRBD2 (5 bases each). V was cut by 6 bases and J by 0 bases, with 16 bases left in between. CDR3 length: 16 residues. Germline V CDR1 and CDR2: MNHEY, SVGAGI. The CDR3 is CASSDGTAISTDTQYF. Written as DNA, the CDR3 is TGTGCCAGCAGCGACGGGACCGCGATTAGCACAGATACGCAGTATTTT.

This clonotype was picked up many times. The chain recombines TRBV7-2 with TRBJ2-7, with D perhaps matching TRBD2 (5 bases). Germline V gives CDR1 SGHTA, CDR2 FQGNSA. CDR3 length equals 14 residues. With 0 bases removed from V and 3 bases from J, the gap between germline ends came to 9 bases. CDR3 coding DNA: TGTGCCAGCAGCTTAGCGATACTAGTCTACGAGCAGTACTTC. This encodes CASSLAILVYEQYF.